A single sample is the source of the 2 T cell receptor beta chains below, sequenced in a study of regulatory T cells in long-lasting Graves disease. Time point indicated: persistent/refractory GD, antithyroid drugs over 5 years with positive TRAb. After RNA was extracted from PBMCs, the TCR library was made from it. Arm-PCR of CDR3 regions and iRepertoire HTBI primers were the basis on which TCR beta libraries were built. MiXCR was run by TCRdb on the multiplex PCR reads, yielding one entry per CDR3 protein. This table has about 290,000 distinct CDR3 sequences, more than 20% appearing once. The sequencing here drew on peripheral blood mononuclear cells (PBMCs), taken when the disease was refractory, from a patient treated with antithyroid drugs. The receptors come from a female donor with Graves disease.

This clonotype came up once. The chain joins TRBV6-4 to TRBJ1-4; 7 bases agree with TRBD1. The CDR3 length is 16 residues. Germline CDR1 MRHNA, CDR2 SNTAGT. With 6 bases clipped from V and 0 bases from J, the junction kept 7 bases outside the gene matches. The chain's CDR3 is CASSRDRATTNEKLFF. The CDR3 nucleotides are TGTGCCAGCAGCCGGGACAGAGCTACAACTAATGAAAAACTGTTTTTT.

Concerning this clonotype: A much larger clone lies a single base off, so this may be a read error. The J gene is TRBJ1-3, the V gene TRBV28; perhaps TRBD1 as D (6 bases). Per germline, CDR1 MDHEN and CDR2 SYDVKM. The CDR3 sequence is 15 residues long. As DNA, the CDR3 is TGTGCCTGCAGTTGGCAGGGGCCGGGAGGAAACACCATATATTTT. This encodes CACSWQGPGGNTIYF.